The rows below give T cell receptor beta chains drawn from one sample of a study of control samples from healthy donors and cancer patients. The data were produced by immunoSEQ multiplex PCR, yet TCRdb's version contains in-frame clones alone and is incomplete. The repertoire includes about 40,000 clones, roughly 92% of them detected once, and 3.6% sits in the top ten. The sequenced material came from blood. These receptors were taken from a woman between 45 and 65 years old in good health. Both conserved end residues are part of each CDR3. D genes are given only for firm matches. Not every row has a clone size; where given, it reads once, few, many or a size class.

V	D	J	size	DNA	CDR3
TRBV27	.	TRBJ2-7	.	TGTGCCAGCAGTCCGCAGGCTTGGGCGGAGCAGTACTTC	CASSPQAWAEQYF
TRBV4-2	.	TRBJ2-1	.	TGTGCCAGCAGCCAAGATCCTAGGGGGGACAATGAGCAGTTCTTC	CASSQDPRGDNEQFF
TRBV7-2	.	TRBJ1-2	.	TGTGCCAGCAGCTTAGGGCAGCCTAATGGCTACACCTTC	CASSLGQPNGYTF
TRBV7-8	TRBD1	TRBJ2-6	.	TGTGCCAGCAGCGCACAGGGGCCCCGCTCTGGGGCCAACGTCCTGACTTTC	CASSAQGPRSGANVLTF
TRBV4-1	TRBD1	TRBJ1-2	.	TGCGCCAGCAGCCAAGATCCGGACAGGGGTTCCTATGGCTACACCTTC	CASSQDPDRGSYGYTF
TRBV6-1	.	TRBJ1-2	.	TGTGCCAGCAGTGAAGGGAGCTATGGCTACACCTTC	CASSEGSYGYTF
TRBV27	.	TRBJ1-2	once	TGTGCCAGCAGTTTAAAGGGGGACTATGGCTACACCTTC	CASSLKGDYGYTF
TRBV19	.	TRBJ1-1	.	TGTGCCAGTACCGAACTCCCGGCAAAAGCGGTAGCTTTCTTT	CASTELPAKAVAFF
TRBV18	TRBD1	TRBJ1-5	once	TGTGCCAGCTCACAGGGACAGGATCAGCCCCAGCATTTT	CASSQGQDQPQHF
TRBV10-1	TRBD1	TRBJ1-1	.	TGCGCCAGCAACCGACAGGGGGCGACCGAAGCTTTCTTT	CASNRQGATEAFF
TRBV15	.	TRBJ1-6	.	TGTGCCACCAGCCTGCCCTCGGGTAGCGATCGGGGACCCCTCCACTTT	CATSLPSGSDRGPLHF
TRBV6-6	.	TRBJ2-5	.	TGTGCCAGCAGTTACAATGAGTGGATCCAGTACTTC	CASSYNEWIQYF
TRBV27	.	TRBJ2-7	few	TGTGCCAGCAGTTTATCGCCCTCGGGGTACGAGCAGTACTTC	CASSLSPSGYEQYF
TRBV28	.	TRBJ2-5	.	TGTGCCAGCAGTTACCCCAAAGTAGACAGGACGGGGACCCAGTACTTC	CASSYPKVDRTGTQYF
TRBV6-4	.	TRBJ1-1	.	TGTGCCAGTGCTTCGACAGGTGAGAACACTGAAGCTTTCTTT	CASASTGENTEAFF
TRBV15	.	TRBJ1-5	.	TGTGCCACCAGCAGGGAACAGGGTCTCAATCAGCCCCAGCATTTT	CATSREQGLNQPQHF
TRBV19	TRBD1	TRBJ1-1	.	TGTGCCAGTAGCAACAGGGGCCCGAACACTGAAGCTTTCTTT	CASSNRGPNTEAFF
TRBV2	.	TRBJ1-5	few	TGTGCCAGCACCCCGGGGGTTTATAGCAATCAGCCCCAGCATTTT	CASTPGVYSNQPQHF
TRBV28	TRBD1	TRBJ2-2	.	TGTGCCAGCAGTCAACAGGGGGCGCCGGACGGGGAGCTGTTTTTT	CASSQQGAPDGELFF
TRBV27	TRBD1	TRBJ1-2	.	TGTGCCAGCAAAATGGACAGGGCTCGAGGCTACACCTTC	CASKMDRARGYTF
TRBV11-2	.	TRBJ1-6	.	TGTGCCAGCAGCTGGGCATCAATGCCTCTCCACTTT	CASSWASMPLHF
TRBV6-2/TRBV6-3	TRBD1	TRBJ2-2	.	TGTGCCAGCAGCTCGACAGGGGCGGGCACCGGGGAGCTGTTTTTT	CASSSTGAGTGELFF
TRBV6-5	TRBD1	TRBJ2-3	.	TGTGCCAGCATCCAGGACAGGGGACGCACAGATACGCAGTATTTT	CASIQDRGRTDTQYF
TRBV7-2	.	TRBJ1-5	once	TGTGCCAGCACCCCGGACATTTATCAGCCCCAGCATTTT	CASTPDIYQPQHF
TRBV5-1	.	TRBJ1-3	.	TGCGCCAGCAGCTTGGGACAGAGCTCTGGAAACACCATATATTTT	CASSLGQSSGNTIYF
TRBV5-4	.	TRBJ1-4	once	TGTGCCAGCAGCTTGGCCTCAACTAATGAAAAACTGTTTTTT	CASSLASTNEKLFF
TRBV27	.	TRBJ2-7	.	TGTGCCAGCAGTTTAAGGCACTCCTACGAGCAGTACTTC	CASSLRHSYEQYF
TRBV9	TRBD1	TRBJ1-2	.	TGTGCCAGCAGCGGAGGGACAGGAGCCACCCACCTCTATGGCTACACCTTC	CASSGGTGATHLYGYTF
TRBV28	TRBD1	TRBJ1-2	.	TGTGCCAGCTCGCAGGGGACAGCTTTAACTGACACCTTC	CASSQGTALTDTF
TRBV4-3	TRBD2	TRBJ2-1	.	TGCGCCAGCAGCCAAGATGTGGGGGGGTCTAAAAATGAGCAGTTCTTC	CASSQDVGGSKNEQFF
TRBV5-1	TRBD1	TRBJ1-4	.	TGCGCCAGCAGCAAGGGACAGGGGGGGAAACTGTTTTTT	CASSKGQGGKLFF
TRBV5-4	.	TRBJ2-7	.	TGTGCCAGCAGTACCGAGGGGGCGGGGGACGAGCAGTACTTC	CASSTEGAGDEQYF